This T cell receptor beta chain was observed in a study of T cell repertoires in cytomegalovirus infection. At the level of the study: Evidence of both CMV infection and a matching HLA type came from public TCR beta signatures.

The junction had 15 bases not matched to a gene; V was cut back by 6 bases and J by 2 bases. The CDR3 is 18 amino acids. The germline gives CDR1 ENHRY, CDR2 SYGVKD. TCRdb itself ran the reads through MiXCR, one entry per CDR3 protein. The data show over 100,000 distinct CDR3 sequences, over 9.5% seen once. This clonotype appeared a few times. The antigen is undetermined. Sequenced sample: PBMCs, sequenced either directly or after in vitro stimulation (not recorded which). The TCR comes from a human donor in good health (CMV status not recorded). Some clones in this sample may be carry-over from other donors' samples. The genes are TRBV10-3 and TRBJ2-5; 10 positions agree with TRBD2. This CDR3 is CAISRRLAGESWQETQYF. The CDR3 region has the DNA TGTGCCATCAGCCGCCGGCTAGCGGGGGAAAGCTGGCAAGAGACCCAGTACTTC.